The 31 T cell receptor beta chains below come from one sample, sequenced in a study of blood T cell repertoires in COVID-19. Sequencing used immunoSEQ multiplex PCR; TCRdb keeps in-frame clones, though not all of them. The data show around 440,000 clones, with approximately 89% seen just once and roughly an eighth held by the top ten. Sequencing used peripheral blood. Receptors were obtained from a woman aged 45-65 years with COVID-19, enrolled during active disease.

The chain uses TRBV27 and TRBJ2-3, with 7 positions matching TRBD1. The CDR3 runs 14 residues. With V trimmed by 5 bases and J by 2 bases, 4 bases remained unmatched. Germline CDR1 and CDR2: MNHEY and SMNVEV (reference sequence). DNA of the CDR3: TGTGCCAGCAGTCTCGGGACAGCCACAGATACGCAGTATTTT. It yields the protein CASSLGTATDTQYF.

The CDR3, as DNA: TGCGCCAGCAGCGGAGGACAGGGGGCCTACAATGAGCAGTTCTTC. This gives the protein CASSGGQGAYNEQFF. The chain couples TRBV5-1 to TRBJ2-1; TRBD1 matches at 10 bases. In germline, CDR1 is SGHRS, CDR2 YFSETQ. J gave up 2 bases and V 4 bases, and 3 bases lay outside the gene matches. The CDR3 contains 15 residues.

Here the CDR3 reads CASSEGQGLGEQFF. The CDR3, as DNA: TGTGCCAGCAGTGAGGGGCAGGGTCTGGGTGAGCAGTTCTTC. This chain joins TRBV2 and TRBJ2-1; a weak D match, TRBD1 (5 bases). Trimming removed 3 bases at V and 9 bases at J, with 15 bases between. Germline loops: CDR1 SNHLY, CDR2 FYNNEI. This CDR3 contains 14 residues. Full variable domain (rest looked up from reference TRBV2 and TRBJ2-1): EPEVTQTPSHQVTQMGQEVILRCVPISNHLYFYWYRQILGQKVEFLVSFYNNEISEKSEIFDDQFSVERPDGSNFTLKIRSTKLEDSAMYFCASSEGQGLGEQFFGPGTRLTVL.

V and J are TRBV6-6 and TRBJ1-4; 9 nucleotides agree with TRBD1. Germline V gives CDR1 MNHNY, CDR2 SVGAGI (reference sequence). The CDR3 totals 14 residues. Trimming cost V 2 bases and J 7 bases; bases outside gene matches: 2. The CDR3 DNA sequence: TGTGCCAGCAGTTACGGGGACAGGGCTGAAAAACTGTTTTTT. This codes for CASSYGDRAEKLFF.

The chain links TRBV2 to TRBJ2-1, with 8 nucleotides matching TRBD1. V dropped 7 bases and J dropped 4; count of bases not matched to a gene: 9. Germline CDR1 and CDR2: SNHLY and FYNNEI. CDR3 size: 15 residues. CDR3 DNA sequence: TGTGCCAGCAAAGGCAGGGGGCGTTGGTACAATGAGCAGTTCTTC. It is translated as CASKGRGRWYNEQFF.

The chain couples TRBV28 to TRBJ1-1; TRBD1 aligns across 7 bases. J lost 3 bases, V lost 1 base, and 5 bases had no gene match. CDR3 size: 15 residues. Germline lookup yields CDR1 MDHEN and CDR2 SYDVKM. Written as DNA, the CDR3 is TGTGCCAGCAGTTTATTAAAGGGGGCAGACACTGAAGCTTTCTTT. Translated, it gives CASSLLKGADTEAFF.

The chain combines TRBV7-6 with TRBJ2-7; tentative D call: TRBD2 (6 bases). Germline loops: CDR1 SGHVS, CDR2 FNYEAQ. Trimming took 3 bases from V and 4 from J, leaving 25 bases between them. The CDR3 runs to 18 residues. In DNA form, the CDR3 reads TGTGCCAGCAGCTTCTCGCCCGATTCTAGTGTTCTAGCGTACGAGCAGTACTTC. Protein product: CASSFSPDSSVLAYEQYF.

As to this clone: This CDR3 is also generated by other DNA sequences in the sample. The rearrangement joins TRBV6-5 to TRBJ2-7, with 7 bases matching TRBD1. The V gene's germline CDR1 is MNHEY and CDR2 SVGAGI. The CDR3 spans 14 residues. J was trimmed by 1 base and V by 8 bases; bases with no gene match: 8. The CDR3 DNA reads as TGTGCCAGCTCGAATGGGGACAGTTCCTACGAGCAGTACTTC. Protein: CASSNGDSSYEQYF.

The chain links TRBV29-1 to TRBJ1-3; D is perhaps TRBD1 (5 bases). The CDR3 runs 14 residues. CDR1 and CDR2 (germline): SQVTM, ANQGSEA. Trimming left V 4 bases short and J 0 bases short, with 10 bases between. CDR3 in amino acids: CSVADRYSGNTIYF. The CDR3 DNA sequence: TGCAGCGTTGCCGACAGATACTCTGGAAACACCATATATTTT.

CDR3 amino acids: CASSLELVNTEAFF. The CDR3 region has the DNA TGTGCCAGCAGCTTGGAGCTAGTGAACACTGAAGCTTTCTTT. The gene calls are TRBV5-4 and TRBJ1-1; D uncertain. The CDR3 loop spans 14 amino acids. V lost 0 bases, J lost 0 bases, and 6 bases lay in between. Germline V gene sequence: CDR1 SGHNT, CDR2 YYREEE (reference sequence).

The rearrangement links TRBV5-1 to TRBJ1-5; possibly TRBD1 for D (5 bases). V lost 1 base and J 3 bases, leaving 11 bases between the germline ends. Per the germline V gene, CDR1 is SGHRS and CDR2 is YFSETQ. This CDR3 has 15 residues. CDR3 protein: CASSLLGTSNQPQHF. The CDR3 coding sequence is TGCGCCAGCAGCTTGCTTGGGACTTCCAATCAGCCCCAGCATTTT. The entire variable domain, with the rest obtained from reference TRBV5-1 and TRBJ1-5, is as follows: KAGVTQTPRYLIKTRGQQVTLSCSPISGHRSVSWYQQTPGQGLQFLFEYFSETQRNKGNFPGRFSGRQFSNSRSEMNVSTLELGDSALYLCASSLLGTSNQPQHFGDGTRLSIL.

V usage is TRBV7-9 and J usage is TRBJ2-1; a possible D gene is TRBD2 (6 bases). CDR3 length equals 14 residues. Germline loops: CDR1 SEHNR, CDR2 FQNEAQ (reference sequence). V gave up 4 bases and J gave up 8 bases, with 15 bases separating them. CDR3 protein: CASSSTGGKDEQFF. Written as DNA, the CDR3 is TGTGCCAGCAGCTCGACCGGAGGGAAGGATGAGCAGTTCTTC.

Concerning this clone itself: No DNA is shown, since the ends of the CDR3 on it are uncertain; the CDR3 is the one TCRdb lists. The chain has TRBV6-5 and TRBJ2-7; the table gives TRBD1 as D, unverified against the DNA. Germline values: CDR1 MNHEY, CDR2 SVGAGI. The length of the CDR3 is 13 amino acids, counting both ends. The CDR3 reads CASSPVGQGAKYF.

This sequence joins TRBV24-1 and TRBJ2-3; 12 bases line up with TRBD2. Germline lookup yields CDR1 KGHDR and CDR2 SFDVKD. V lost 1 base, J lost 5 bases, and 6 bases stayed unmatched. The CDR3 is 17 residues long. CDR3 sequence: CATSDFRLAGAVDTQYF. DNA of the CDR3: TGTGCCACCAGTGATTTCAGACTAGCGGGGGCTGTAGATACGCAGTATTTT.

The chain combines TRBV5-1 with TRBJ2-7, with 9 nucleotides matching TRBD1. The CDR3 length is 15 residues. Germline CDR1 is SGHRS and CDR2 is YFSETQ. V trimming: 5 bases; J trimming: 3 bases; junction bases outside the gene matches: 9. CDR3 sequence reads: CASSAGDRDFYEQYF. CDR3 in DNA: TGCGCCAGCAGTGCCGGGGACAGGGATTTCTACGAGCAGTACTTC.

This rearrangement joins TRBV13 to TRBJ2-3; the match to TRBD2 covers 8 bases. The junction had 16 bases not matched to a gene; V was cut back by 6 bases and J by 5 bases. Germline V gene data show CDR1 as PRHDT and CDR2 as FYEKMQ (reference sequence). There are 17 residues in the CDR3. In DNA form, the CDR3 reads TGTGCCAGCAGGTGGGGCGGGGGGACATCCCCTGGAGATACGCAGTATTTT. Encoded protein: CASRWGGGTSPGDTQYF. The variable domain in full, completed from reference TRBV13 and TRBJ2-3, reads AAGVIQSPRHLIKEKRETATLKCYPIPRHDTVYWYQQGPGQDPQFLISFYEKMQSDKGSIPDRFSAQQFSDYHSELNMSSLELGDSALYFCASRWGGGTSPGDTQYFGPGTRLTVL.

The rearrangement joins TRBV5-1 to TRBJ2-7, with TRBD1 matching 7 bases. From germline, CDR1 is SGHRS and CDR2 YFSETQ. CDR3 length equals 14 residues. The J segment lost 6 bases and the V segment lost 4 bases, leaving 10 bases of the junction unmatched. In DNA form, the CDR3 reads TGCGCCAGCAGCGATTACAGGGGACCCGCCGAGCAGTACTTC. Protein product: CASSDYRGPAEQYF.

This clone showed up just a few times. The genes are TRBV30 and TRBJ2-1, with 10 bases fitting TRBD2. This CDR3 spans 13 amino acids. V lost 4 bases to trimming and J lost 9 bases; unmatched junction nucleotides: 6. CDR1 is GTSNPN, CDR2 SVGIG, per germline (reference sequence). In DNA form, the CDR3 reads TGTGCCTGGAAGCGGGGGGGCCTCGGTGAGCAGTTCTTC. It codes for CAWKRGGLGEQFF.

This chain uses TRBV28 with TRBJ2-7; 14 positions match TRBD2. This CDR3 spans 15 amino acids. In germline, CDR1 is MDHEN, CDR2 SYDVKM. Trimming took 5 bases from V and 7 from J; bases not matched to a gene: 7. CDR3 nucleotide sequence: TGTGCCAGCAGTCCCCGACTAGCGGGGGGGCGAGAGCAGTACTTC. This gives the protein CASSPRLAGGREQYF.

The chain carries TRBV18 and TRBJ2-5; possible D gene TRBD1, 6 bases. The V and J ends lost 6 bases and 3 bases respectively, with 17 bases between them. CDR1 and CDR2 (germline): KGHSH, LQKENI. This CDR3 region has 15 residues. CDR3 nucleotide sequence: TGTGCCAGCTCGCCAAACAGGGTATGGGAAGAGACCCAGTACTTC. Translating gives CASSPNRVWEETQYF.

The chain couples TRBV7-2 to TRBJ1-5; TRBD1 is a possible D gene (6 bases). Trimming took 3 bases from V and 2 from J, leaving 8 bases between them. CDR3 length: 14 amino acids. The V gene's germline CDR1 is SGHTA and CDR2 FQGNSA. The CDR3 region has the DNA TGTGCCAGCAGCTTCCGACAGGGCAATCAGCCCCAGCATTTT. It codes for CASSFRQGNQPQHF.

The chain couples TRBV19 to TRBJ1-2; no clear D. This CDR3 has 13 residues. Germline CDR1 and CDR2: LNHDA and SQIVND (reference sequence). Trimming pared 4 bases from V and 3 bases from J, leaving 9 bases between. The CDR3 nucleotides are TGTGCCAGTAGTAGGGGAGATGACTATGGCTACACCTTC. It is translated as CASSRGDDYGYTF.

The rearrangement joins TRBV18 to TRBJ1-1, with 7 positions matching TRBD1. V trimming: 2 bases; J trimming: 10 bases; junction bases outside the gene matches: 10. The CDR3 contains 14 residues. Germline V lookup: CDR1 KGHSH, CDR2 LQKENI. CDR3 nucleotides: TGTGCCAGCTCACCAGGACAGGTTCGAGGGTTAGCTTTCTTT. Translating it yields CASSPGQVRGLAFF.

V and J are TRBV6-5 and TRBJ2-1, with TRBD2 matching over 7 bases. V shed 6 bases, J shed 3 bases, and the junction held 5 bases outside the gene matches. Per the germline V gene, CDR1 is MNHEY and CDR2 is SVGAGI. The CDR3 is 14 amino acids. CDR3 in DNA: TGTGCCAGCAGGGCTAGCGGTGACTACAATGAGCAGTTCTTC. Translated, it gives CASRASGDYNEQFF.

This clone was observed once. The V call is TRBV6-5, the J call TRBJ1-6; maybe TRBD1 (5 bases). V dropped 6 bases and J dropped 6 bases, with 9 bases sitting between them. From germline, CDR1 is MNHEY and CDR2 SVGAGI. The CDR3 totals 13 residues. CDR3 in DNA: TGTGCCAGCAGACCTGACAGTAATTCACCCCTCCACTTT. This encodes CASRPDSNSPLHF.

The chain joins TRBV6-5 to TRBJ1-1, with 8 bases aligning to TRBD1. The CDR3 is 16 amino acids. Germline V gives CDR1 MNHEY, CDR2 SVGAGI. V was clipped by 2 bases and J by 0 bases; unmatched bases: 5. Here the CDR3 reads CASSYAPGQVNTEAFF. CDR3 nucleotide sequence: TGTGCCAGCAGTTACGCACCGGGACAGGTGAACACTGAAGCTTTCTTT.

This chain links TRBV7-9 with TRBJ1-1; D uncertain. V was trimmed by 5 bases and J by 0 bases, leaving 4 bases between them. Germline V gives CDR1 SEHNR, CDR2 FQNEAQ (reference sequence). The CDR3 covers 12 residues. For the CDR3, the DNA is TGTGCCAGCAGCCTTATGAACACTGAAGCTTTCTTT. Amino acid sequence: CASSLMNTEAFF.

CDR3 in DNA: TGCGCCAGCAGCTGGACTCTGAACACTGAAGCTTTCTTT. This sequence encodes CASSWTLNTEAFF. The rearrangement links TRBV5-1 to TRBJ1-1; D gene unclear. The CDR3 runs 13 residues. Germline values: CDR1 SGHRS, CDR2 YFSETQ. Trimming stripped 3 bases from V and 0 bases from J, with 6 bases between.

The J gene is TRBJ1-4, the V gene TRBV30, with 8 bases fitting TRBD1. This CDR3 has 14 amino acids. V was clipped by 6 bases and J by 8 bases; unmatched bases: 11. Looked up from germline, CDR1 is GTSNPN and CDR2 is SVGIG (reference sequence). The CDR3 bases are TGTGCCTGTAATAATCAGGGGGCTGGGGAAAAACTGTTTTTT. The encoded protein is CACNNQGAGEKLFF.

This clone was seen only a few times. The chain couples TRBV7-6 to TRBJ2-1; D possibly corresponds to TRBD2 (5 bases). The V end lost 0 bases, the J end lost 3 bases, and 6 bases lay between the germline ends. This CDR3 comprises 14 residues. Germline CDR1 is SGHVS and CDR2 is FNYEAQ. CDR3 DNA sequence: TGTGCCAGCAGCTTAGCGGGGAGCTACAATGAGCAGTTCTTC. It translates to CASSLAGSYNEQFF. The variable domain in full, completed from reference TRBV7-6 and TRBJ2-1, reads GAGVSQSPRYKVTKRGQDVALRCDPISGHVSLYWYRQALGQGPEFLTYFNYEAQQDKSGLPNDRFSAERPEGSISTLTIQRTEQRDSAMYRCASSLAGSYNEQFFGPGTRLTVL.

V is TRBV5-1 and J is TRBJ1-4; D unclear. CDR1 and CDR2 (germline): SGHRS, YFSETQ. Trimming stripped 4 bases from V and 8 bases from J, with 15 bases between. The CDR3 contains 14 residues. The CDR3 DNA reads as TGCGCCAGCAGCCCGGGGAGTCTCGGGGAAAAACTGTTTTTT. It is translated as CASSPGSLGEKLFF.